Presented here are 8 T cell receptor beta chains from one specimen sequenced in a study of chemoradiotherapy in HPV16-positive cancers. Clones were sequenced by immunoSEQ multiplex PCR, and TCRdb holds only the in-frame ones, with some missing. The sample holds roughly 34,000 clones, approximately 86% seen once. Here the sequenced sample was blood, taken from a patient who underwent chemoradiotherapy. Source of these receptors: a human donor with HPV-associated anogenital cancer.

The V and J genes are TRBV11-2 and TRBJ1-4; possibly TRBD1 for D (5 bases). Between the trimmed V and J ends, which lost 4 bases and 11 bases, there was a span of 17 bases. This CDR3 is built from 14 residues. Germline-derived CDR1 and CDR2 are SGHAT and FQNNGV. This chain's CDR3 is CASSSTNRGGKLFF. The CDR3 DNA follows: TGTGCCAGCAGCTCGACGAATAGGGGTGGGAAACTGTTTTTT.

This rearrangement joins TRBV19 to TRBJ1-4, with unresolved D. This CDR3 has 16 amino acids. CDR1 and CDR2 from the germline V gene are LNHDA and SQIVND (reference sequence). Trimming stripped 1 base from V and 4 bases from J, with 13 bases between. CDR3 nucleotides: TGTGCCAGTAGTATAGGAATCGGGCGGAATAATGAAAAACTGTTTTTT. Translating it yields CASSIGIGRNNEKLFF. Complete variable domain (other parts from reference TRBV19 and TRBJ1-4): DGGITQSPKYLFRKEGQNVTLSCEQNLNHDAMYWYRQDPGQGLRLIYYSQIVNDFQKGDIAEGYSVSREKKESFPLTVTSAQKNPTAFYLCASSIGIGRNNEKLFFGSGTQLSVL.

This chain uses TRBV6-5 with TRBJ1-2; possibly TRBD1 for D (6 bases). Between the trimmed V and J ends, which lost 7 bases and 8 bases, there was a span of 20 bases. CDR1 and CDR2 (germline): MNHEY, SVGAGI. The CDR3 contains 14 residues. CDR3 nucleotide sequence: TGTGCCAGCAAAAAACAGGGCCAAACTTGGGGCTACACCTTC. It yields the protein CASKKQGQTWGYTF.

The rearrangement joins TRBV11-3 to TRBJ2-1; D uncertain. Looked up from germline, CDR1 is SGHNT and CDR2 is YENEEA. The germline V and J ends were trimmed by 1 base and 5 bases, with 12 bases remaining between them. The CDR3 runs to 15 residues. CDR3: CASSLGTEENNEQFF. The CDR3 bases are TGTGCCAGCAGCTTAGGAACAGAAGAAAACAATGAGCAGTTCTTC.

This CDR3 is CASSPVWQANEKLFF. In nucleotides, the CDR3 is TGTGCCAGCTCCCCGGTGTGGCAAGCCAATGAAAAACTGTTTTTT. The chain joins TRBV18 to TRBJ1-4; the D is unclear. Between the trimmed V and J ends, which lost 6 bases and 5 bases, there was a span of 16 bases. CDR3 length: 15 residues. Germline V gene lookup returns CDR1 KGHSH and CDR2 LQKENI. Drawing the rest from reference TRBV18 and TRBJ1-4, the complete variable domain is NAGVMQNPRHLVRRRGQEARLRCSPMKGHSHVYWYRQLPEEGLKFMVYLQKENIIDESGMPKERFSAEFPKEGPSILRIQQVVRGDSAAYFCASSPVWQANEKLFFGSGTQLSVL.

V gene TRBV5-1 combines with J gene TRBJ1-2; D is unclear. There are 14 residues in the CDR3. Germline V CDR1 and CDR2: SGHRS, YFSETQ. V was shortened by 0 bases and J by 4 bases, with 10 bases between the two germline ends. The CDR3 spells CASSLDSQTYGYTF. The CDR3 DNA reads TGCGCCAGCAGCTTGGACTCACAGACCTATGGCTACACCTTC.

This chain uses TRBV11-3 with TRBJ2-3; D is perhaps TRBD2 (6 bases). Between the trimmed V and J ends, which lost 4 bases and 2 bases, there was a span of 13 bases. The CDR3 contains 15 residues. Looked up from germline, CDR1 is SGHNT and CDR2 is YENEEA. DNA of the CDR3: TGTGCCAGCAGCTCTTATGGGGGGAACACAGATACGCAGTATTTT. This translates into CASSSYGGNTDTQYF.

This rearrangement joins TRBV19 to TRBJ2-7; D is ambiguous. Germline lookup yields CDR1 LNHDA and CDR2 SQIVND (reference sequence). The CDR3 sequence is 16 residues long. V dropped 0 bases and J dropped 3 bases, with 15 bases sitting between them. CDR3 loop: CASSIDLYGRYYEQYF. The DNA for the CDR3 is TGTGCCAGTAGTATAGATCTATACGGCAGATACTACGAGCAGTACTTC. The whole variable domain, filled in from reference TRBV19 and TRBJ2-7, reads DGGITQSPKYLFRKEGQNVTLSCEQNLNHDAMYWYRQDPGQGLRLIYYSQIVNDFQKGDIAEGYSVSREKKESFPLTVTSAQKNPTAFYLCASSIDLYGRYYEQYFGPGTRLTVT.